This T cell receptor beta chain is from a study of identical twins. CDR3 length: 17 amino acids. Germline-derived CDR1 and CDR2 are SGHRS and YFSETQ. J was trimmed by 7 bases and V by 3 bases; bases with no gene match: 15. This clonotype has a count of ten or more. TCRdb used MiXCR to reprocess the 5' RACE reads, holding one entry per CDR3 protein. The profile shows 450,000 or so distinct CDR3 sequences, about a fifth of them singletons. The V and J genes are TRBV5-1 and TRBJ2-2, with 7 bases lining up with TRBD1. This clonotype was obtained from a man between 45 and 60 years old in good health. The specimen was naive T cells sorted from blood. CDR3 loop: CASSSFRRQGTGGELFF. CDR3 DNA: TGCGCCAGCAGCTCCTTTCGGAGACAGGGTACGGGCGGGGAGCTGTTTTTT.